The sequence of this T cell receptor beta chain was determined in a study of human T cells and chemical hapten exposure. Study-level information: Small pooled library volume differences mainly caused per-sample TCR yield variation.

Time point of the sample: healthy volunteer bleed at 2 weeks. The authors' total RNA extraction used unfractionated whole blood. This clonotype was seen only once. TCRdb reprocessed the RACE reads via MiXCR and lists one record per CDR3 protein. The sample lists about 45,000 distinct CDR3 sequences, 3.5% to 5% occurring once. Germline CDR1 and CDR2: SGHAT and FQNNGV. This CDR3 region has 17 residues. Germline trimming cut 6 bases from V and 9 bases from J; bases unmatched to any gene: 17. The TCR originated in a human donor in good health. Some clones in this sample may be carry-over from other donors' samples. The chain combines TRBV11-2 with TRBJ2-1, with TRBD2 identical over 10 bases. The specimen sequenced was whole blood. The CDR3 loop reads CASRPDGQAGGPAEQFF. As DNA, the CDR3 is TGTGCCAGCAGACCAGACGGACAAGCGGGAGGGCCAGCTGAGCAGTTCTTC. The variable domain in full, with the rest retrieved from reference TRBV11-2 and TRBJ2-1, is EAGVAQSPRYKIIEKRQSVAFWCNPISGHATLYWYQQILGQGPKLLIQFQNNGVVDDSQLPKDRFSAERLKGVDSTLKIQPAKLEDSAVYLCASRPDGQAGGPAEQFFGPGTRLTVL.